The entry below gives a single T cell receptor (beta chain) sequence along with its context. Antigen: not known. The read falls 3 residues short of the CDR3 end, and the missing part is taken from the germline J gene. The assay was immunoSEQ multiplex PCR, and TCRdb's table has in-frame clones only and misses some. Here the sample table reports around 31,000 clones. The data derive from a study of T cells in women clearing cervical HPV infection. Study-wide points: Effector/memory and HPV-specific T cells were not isolated, and association timing is unknown.

This CDR3 is built from 14 residues. Germline trimming cut 4 bases from V and 7 bases from J; bases unmatched to any gene: 6. Germline V gives CDR1 SNHLY, CDR2 FYNNEI. This receptor was identified in a woman aged 18-70 years with a cervical HPV16 infection that either progressed to CIN3+ or cleared (not recorded which). Sequenced: blood buffy coat. This rearrangement joins TRBV2 to TRBJ1-4, with 7 bases identical to TRBD1. The part of the CDR3 DNA that was read is TGTGCCAGCAGTGTTGACAGGGAGAGTGAAAAA. This gives the protein CASSVDRESEK. The complete CDR3 protein is CASSVDRESEKLFF.